This T cell receptor (beta chain) was retrieved from a study of T cell repertoires in ileal Crohn's disease. Study-level results: Clonal expansions were more frequent in active smokers than non-smokers at surgery.

As regards this clone: The antigen is unknown.

In germline, CDR1 is KGHSH, CDR2 LQKENI. The trim removed 4 bases at V and 6 bases at J, leaving 8 bases unmatched. This CDR3 is built from 14 residues. Sequencing used immunoSEQ multiplex PCR; TCRdb keeps in-frame clones, though not all of them. Among over 15,000 clones listed, roughly 90% were seen once. Time point defined: inflamed ileum from the surgical specimen. This clonotype originated in an adult with Crohn's disease. V and J are TRBV18 and TRBJ1-2; 7 nucleotides line up with TRBD1. Material: ileal tissue. The CDR3 here is CASSLMGQLHGYTF. The CDR3, as DNA: TGTGCCAGCTCACTAATGGGACAGCTCCATGGCTACACCTTC. Full variable domain (missing parts from reference TRBV18 and TRBJ1-2): NAGVMQNPRHLVRRRGQEARLRCSPMKGHSHVYWYRQLPEEGLKFMVYLQKENIIDESGMPKERFSAEFPKEGPSILRIQQVVRGDSAAYFCASSLMGQLHGYTFGSGTRLTVV.